This T cell receptor (beta chain) was recovered during a study of blood T cell repertoires in COVID-19. Overall study: The analysed material was cDNA or gDNA that came from T cells, B-cell-depleted T cells, or PBMCs.

Authors' analysis steps: Researchers report that nucleated cell counts were estimated from reference gene primer amplification. Clones were sequenced by immunoSEQ multiplex PCR, and TCRdb holds only the in-frame ones, with some missing. V and J calls and clone size are those listed in that table; D and trimming were worked out from the DNA. This sample has roughly 200,000 clones, with about 76% found just once. The specimen was peripheral blood. The sequence was collected from a woman between 40 and 50 years old with COVID-19, enrolled during active disease.

CDR3 region: CASSPARLNEQYF. The CDR3 region has the DNA TGTGCCAGCTCCCCCGCTAGGTTGAACGAGCAGTACTTC. This chain uses TRBV18 with TRBJ2-7; D not resolved. This CDR3 region has 13 residues. V was cut by 6 bases and J by 5 bases, with 14 bases left in between. Germline V gene sequence: CDR1 KGHSH, CDR2 LQKENI.